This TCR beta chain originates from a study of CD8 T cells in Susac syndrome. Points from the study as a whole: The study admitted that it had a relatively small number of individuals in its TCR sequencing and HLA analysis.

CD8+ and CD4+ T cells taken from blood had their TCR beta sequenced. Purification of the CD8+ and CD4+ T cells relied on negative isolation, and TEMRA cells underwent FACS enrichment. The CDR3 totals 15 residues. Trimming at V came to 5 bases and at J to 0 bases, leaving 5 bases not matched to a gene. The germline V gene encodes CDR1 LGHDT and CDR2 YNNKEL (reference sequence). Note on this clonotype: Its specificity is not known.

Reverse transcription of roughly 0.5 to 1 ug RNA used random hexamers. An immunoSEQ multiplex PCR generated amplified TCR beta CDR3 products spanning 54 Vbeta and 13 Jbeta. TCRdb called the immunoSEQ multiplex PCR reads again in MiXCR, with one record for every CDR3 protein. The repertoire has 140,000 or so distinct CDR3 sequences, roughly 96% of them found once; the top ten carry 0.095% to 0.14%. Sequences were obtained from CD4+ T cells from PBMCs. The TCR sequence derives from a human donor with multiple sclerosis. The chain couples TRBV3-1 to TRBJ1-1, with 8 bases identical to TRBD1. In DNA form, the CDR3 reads TGTGCCAGCAGCTTACGGACAGGGATGAACACTGAAGCTTTCTTT. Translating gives CASSLRTGMNTEAFF.